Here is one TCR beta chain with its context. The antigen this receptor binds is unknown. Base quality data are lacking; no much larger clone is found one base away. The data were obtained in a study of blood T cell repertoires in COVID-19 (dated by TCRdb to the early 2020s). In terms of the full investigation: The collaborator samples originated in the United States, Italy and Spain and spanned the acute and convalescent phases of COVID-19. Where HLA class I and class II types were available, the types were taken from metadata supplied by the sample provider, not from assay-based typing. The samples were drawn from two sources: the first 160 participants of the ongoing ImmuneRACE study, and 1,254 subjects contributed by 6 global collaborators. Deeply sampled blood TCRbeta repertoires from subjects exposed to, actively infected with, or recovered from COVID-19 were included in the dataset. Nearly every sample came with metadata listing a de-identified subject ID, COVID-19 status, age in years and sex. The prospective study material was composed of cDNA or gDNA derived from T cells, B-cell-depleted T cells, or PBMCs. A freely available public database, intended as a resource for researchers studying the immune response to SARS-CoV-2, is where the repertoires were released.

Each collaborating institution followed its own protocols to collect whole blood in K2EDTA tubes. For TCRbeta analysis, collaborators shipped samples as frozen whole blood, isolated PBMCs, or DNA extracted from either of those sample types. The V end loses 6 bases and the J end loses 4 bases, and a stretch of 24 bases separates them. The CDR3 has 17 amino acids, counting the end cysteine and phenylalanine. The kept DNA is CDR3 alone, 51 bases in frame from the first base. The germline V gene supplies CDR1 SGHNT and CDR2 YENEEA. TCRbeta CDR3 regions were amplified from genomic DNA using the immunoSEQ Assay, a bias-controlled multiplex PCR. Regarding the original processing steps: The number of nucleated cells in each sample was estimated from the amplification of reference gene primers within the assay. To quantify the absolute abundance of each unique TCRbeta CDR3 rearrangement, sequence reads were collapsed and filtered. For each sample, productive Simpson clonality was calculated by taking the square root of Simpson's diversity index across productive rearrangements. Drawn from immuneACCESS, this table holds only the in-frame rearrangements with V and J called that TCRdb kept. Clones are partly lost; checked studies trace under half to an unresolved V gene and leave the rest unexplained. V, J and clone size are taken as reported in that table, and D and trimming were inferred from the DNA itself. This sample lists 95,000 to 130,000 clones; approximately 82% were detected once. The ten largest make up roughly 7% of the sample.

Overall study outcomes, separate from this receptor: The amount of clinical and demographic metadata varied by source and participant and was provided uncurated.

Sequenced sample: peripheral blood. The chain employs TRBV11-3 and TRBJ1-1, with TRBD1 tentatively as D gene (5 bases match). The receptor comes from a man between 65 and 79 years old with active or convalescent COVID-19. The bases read TGTGCCAGCAGTCGTTCGACGGGGGGAGTGGCGGGCACTGAAGCTTTCTTT. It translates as CASSRSTGGVAGTEAFF.